This T cell receptor beta chain is from a study of blood T cell repertoires in COVID-19 (dated by TCRdb to the early 2020s). With regard to the full study: The collaborator samples originated in the United States, Italy and Spain and spanned the acute and convalescent phases of COVID-19. Sample metadata almost always included a de-identified subject ID, COVID-19 status, age in years and sex. The repertoires were made available in a free public database intended to serve as a resource for research on the immune response to SARS-CoV-2. The prospective study material was composed of cDNA or gDNA derived from T cells, B-cell-depleted T cells, or PBMCs. Deeply sampled blood TCRbeta repertoires from subjects exposed to, actively infected with, or recovered from COVID-19 were included in the dataset. Where available, HLA class I and class II types were taken from metadata supplied by the sample provider and were not determined by assay-based typing. The samples were drawn from the first 160 participants of the ongoing ImmuneRACE study and from over a thousand subjects provided by 6 global collaborators.

Its CDR3 holds 16 amino acids, cysteine through phenylalanine. The kept DNA is CDR3 alone, 48 bases in frame from the first base. V loses 5 bases, J loses 3 bases, and the germline ends lie 17 bases apart. The germline V gene (reference sequence) supplies CDR1 LNHDA and CDR2 SQIVND. In the case of this clone: Its antigen is currently not known. No base qualities exist here, and no much larger clone lies one base off it.

Collaborating institutions collected whole blood in K2EDTA tubes following their own protocols. Collaborator samples were shipped for TCRbeta analysis as frozen whole blood, isolated PBMCs, or DNA extracted from either sample type. The paper's findings and limits, for the study overall: How much clinical and demographic metadata was included differed by source and by participant, and the metadata was provided uncurated.

TCRbeta CDR3 regions were amplified from genomic DNA by means of the immunoSEQ Assay, a bias-controlled multiplex PCR. Per the authors' processing: The number of nucleated cells in each sample was estimated by amplification of reference gene primers within the assay. Sequence reads were collapsed and filtered to measure the absolute abundance of every unique TCRbeta CDR3 rearrangement. For each sample, productive Simpson clonality was calculated as the square root of Simpson's diversity index across productive rearrangements. Sourced from immuneACCESS, this table was stored by TCRdb with only in-frame sequences that have V and J called. A share of the clones is absent; for the studies checked, an unresolved V gene accounts for under half, and the remainder has no known explanation. V and J calls and clone size are given by that table; D and trimming were obtained from the DNA. The sample table records 100,000 to 110,000 clones; more than 65% of these occur just once. 12% of the sample comes from the top ten.

The chain is assembled from TRBV19 and TRBJ1-5; a weak D assignment points to TRBD1 (5 bases agree). The specimen was peripheral blood. The TCR sequence derives from an older woman with acute or convalescent COVID-19. The CDR3 is CASSPGHTGNNQPQHF. The DNA is TGTGCCAGTAGTCCCGGACACACGGGCAACAATCAGCCCCAGCATTTT. The reference TRBV19 and TRBJ1-5 proteins fill in what lies around the CDR3, so the full variable domain reads DGGITQSPKYLFRKEGQNVTLSCEQNLNHDAMYWYRQDPGQGLRLIYYSQIVNDFQKGDIAEGYSVSREKKESFPLTVTSAQKNPTAFYLCASSPGHTGNNQPQHFGDGTRLSIL.